This is a list of T cell receptor beta chains from one sample in a study of T cell changes during pregnancy in multiple sclerosis. The repertoire was sequenced with immunoSEQ multiplex PCR; TCRdb's copy has only in-frame clones and lacks some. The sample lists tens of thousands of clones, roughly 89% occurring once. This specimen was peripheral blood, taken after pregnancy. These TCRs come from a female donor in good health, enrolled as a control in a pregnancy study. Both conserved end residues are part of each CDR3. The D gene is left open where the match is weak. Size is omitted from some rows. Given values are once, few, many or a class for expanded clones.

v_gene,j_gene,abundance,d_gene,CDR3aa,CDR3nt
TRBV4-2,TRBJ2-3,NA,NA,CASSVHRSSAEGTDTQYF,TGTGCCAGCAGCGTCCACAGGTCTTCGGCGGAAGGCACAGATACGCAGTATTTT
TRBV5-1,TRBJ2-3,NA,TRBD1,CASRAETGATDTQYF,TGCGCCAGCAGGGCGGAAACAGGGGCCACAGATACGCAGTATTTT
TRBV11-2,TRBJ1-1,NA,NA,CASSLVGRLNTEAFF,TGTGCCAGCAGCTTAGTGGGCAGGCTGAACACTGAAGCTTTCTTT
TRBV11-2,TRBJ2-4,NA,TRBD2,CASSSGTSGGLAKNIQYF,TGTGCCAGCAGCTCCGGGACTAGCGGGGGTCTAGCCAAAAACATTCAGTACTTC
TRBV30,TRBJ2-7,NA,NA,CAWRPAGSGAYEQYF,TGTGCCTGGAGGCCAGCGGGTAGCGGAGCTTACGAGCAGTACTTC
TRBV11-3,TRBJ2-1,NA,TRBD1,CASSPGTANEQFF,TGTGCCAGCAGCCCCGGGACAGCGAATGAGCAGTTCTTC
TRBV5-1,TRBJ1-6,NA,TRBD1,CASSFGQGNSPLHF,TGCGCCAGCAGCTTCGGACAGGGAAATTCACCCCTCCACTTT
TRBV9,TRBJ1-1,NA,NA,CASSDRVGTEAFF,TGTGCCAGCAGCGACAGGGTTGGGACTGAAGCTTTCTTT
TRBV28,TRBJ2-2,NA,TRBD1,CASSSTRDSGELFF,TGTGCCAGCAGTTCGACCCGGGACAGCGGGGAGCTGTTTTTT
TRBV19,TRBJ2-1,NA,TRBD2,CASSISGTSVKNEQFF,TGTGCCAGTAGTATATCCGGGACTAGCGTGAAGAATGAGCAGTTCTTC
TRBV2,TRBJ2-7,NA,NA,CASIKDSSYEQYF,TGTGCCAGCATTAAGGACAGCTCCTACGAGCAGTACTTC
TRBV7-3,TRBJ2-3,NA,TRBD2,CASSSPGTSPSGTDTQYF,TGTGCCAGCAGCTCCCCGGGGACTAGCCCCAGTGGGACAGATACGCAGTATTTT
TRBV28,TRBJ2-3,NA,NA,CASKGGTQYF,TGTGCCAGCAAGGGAGGTACGCAGTATTTT
TRBV5-1,TRBJ1-4,NA,TRBD1,CASSRPGQKNEKLFF,TGCGCCAGCAGCAGACCGGGACAGAAGAATGAAAAACTGTTTTTT
TRBV6-1,TRBJ1-2,NA,TRBD1,CASSERGDRGPGYTF,TGTGCCAGCAGTGAAAGGGGAGACAGGGGTCCCGGCTACACCTTC
TRBV5-1,TRBJ2-5,NA,NA,CASSLNAGETQYF,TGCGCCAGCAGCTTGAACGCGGGGGAGACCCAGTACTTC
TRBV29-1,TRBJ2-3,NA,NA,CSAREGADTQYF,TGCAGCGCCAGGGAGGGGGCAGATACGCAGTATTTT
TRBV21-1,TRBJ1-5,NA,NA,CASSKARGGNQPQHF,TGTGCCAGCAGCAAAGCACGGGGAGGCAATCAGCCCCAGCATTTT
TRBV4-1,TRBJ2-7,NA,TRBD2,CASSQAPREGTYEQYF,TGCGCCAGCAGCCAAGCCCCAAGGGAGGGAACCTACGAGCAGTACTTC
TRBV5-6,TRBJ2-7,NA,TRBD2,CASSFRLAGALSAEQYF,TGTGCCAGCAGCTTTCGACTAGCGGGAGCCCTCTCGGCCGAGCAGTACTTC
TRBV7-6,TRBJ1-5,NA,NA,CASSLGYTQGPEAGQPQHF,TGTGCCAGCAGCTTAGGTTATACACAGGGACCAGAAGCTGGCCAGCCCCAGCATTTT
TRBV10-1,TRBJ2-7,medium-sized,TRBD1,CASSVTGTAEQYF,TGCGCCAGCAGTGTCACCGGGACAGCCGAGCAGTACTTC
TRBV5-6,TRBJ2-5,NA,TRBD2,CASSSILAGGQETQYF,TGTGCCAGCAGCAGCATACTAGCGGGCGGACAAGAGACCCAGTACTTC
TRBV9,TRBJ2-2,NA,NA,CASSNLGGNTGELFF,TGTGCCAGCAGTAACCTGGGGGGGAACACCGGGGAGCTGTTTTTT
TRBV5-4,TRBJ2-5,NA,TRBD2,CASSFAGTSGRIVETQYF,TGTGCCAGCAGCTTTGCCGGGACTAGCGGGAGAATTGTGGAGACCCAGTACTTC
TRBV18,TRBJ2-5,NA,TRBD1,CASSPRNRGQETQYF,TGTGCCAGCTCACCACGGAACAGGGGGCAAGAGACCCAGTACTTC
TRBV6-5,TRBJ1-1,NA,NA,CASSSITEAFF,TGTGCCAGCAGTTCCATCACTGAAGCTTTCTTT
TRBV6-1,TRBJ1-2,NA,TRBD1,CASRSTQGATF,TGTGCCAGCAGATCCACCCAGGGGGCCACCTTC
TRBV6-5,TRBJ2-5,NA,TRBD1,CASSRDSQETQYF,TGTGCCAGCAGTCGGGACAGCCAAGAGACCCAGTACTTC
TRBV9,TRBJ2-3,NA,NA,CASSDRVSTDTQYF,TGTGCCAGCAGCGACAGGGTTAGCACAGATACGCAGTATTTT
TRBV19,TRBJ1-1,NA,NA,CASSLTVGMGTEAFF,TGTGCCAGTAGTTTGACAGTCGGAATGGGAACTGAAGCTTTCTTT
TRBV2,TRBJ1-5,NA,TRBD1,CASSRQGIGGNQPQHF,TGTGCCAGCAGTCGACAGGGGATAGGTGGCAATCAGCCCCAGCATTTT
TRBV28,TRBJ2-7,NA,NA,CASMIGGYEQYF,TGTGCCAGCATGATCGGTGGCTACGAGCAGTACTTC
TRBV5-1,TRBJ1-1,NA,NA,CASSLGHGLNTEAFF,TGCGCCAGCAGTCTTGGACACGGACTGAACACTGAAGCTTTCTTT
TRBV2,TRBJ1-2,NA,NA,CASSEFQAGSGYTF,TGTGCCAGCAGTGAATTTCAGGCAGGTAGTGGCTACACCTTC
TRBV4-1,TRBJ2-6,NA,NA,CASSQDHEILQGTGANVLTF,TGCGCCAGCAGCCAAGATCATGAAATTCTCCAGGGTACTGGGGCCAACGTCCTGACTTTC